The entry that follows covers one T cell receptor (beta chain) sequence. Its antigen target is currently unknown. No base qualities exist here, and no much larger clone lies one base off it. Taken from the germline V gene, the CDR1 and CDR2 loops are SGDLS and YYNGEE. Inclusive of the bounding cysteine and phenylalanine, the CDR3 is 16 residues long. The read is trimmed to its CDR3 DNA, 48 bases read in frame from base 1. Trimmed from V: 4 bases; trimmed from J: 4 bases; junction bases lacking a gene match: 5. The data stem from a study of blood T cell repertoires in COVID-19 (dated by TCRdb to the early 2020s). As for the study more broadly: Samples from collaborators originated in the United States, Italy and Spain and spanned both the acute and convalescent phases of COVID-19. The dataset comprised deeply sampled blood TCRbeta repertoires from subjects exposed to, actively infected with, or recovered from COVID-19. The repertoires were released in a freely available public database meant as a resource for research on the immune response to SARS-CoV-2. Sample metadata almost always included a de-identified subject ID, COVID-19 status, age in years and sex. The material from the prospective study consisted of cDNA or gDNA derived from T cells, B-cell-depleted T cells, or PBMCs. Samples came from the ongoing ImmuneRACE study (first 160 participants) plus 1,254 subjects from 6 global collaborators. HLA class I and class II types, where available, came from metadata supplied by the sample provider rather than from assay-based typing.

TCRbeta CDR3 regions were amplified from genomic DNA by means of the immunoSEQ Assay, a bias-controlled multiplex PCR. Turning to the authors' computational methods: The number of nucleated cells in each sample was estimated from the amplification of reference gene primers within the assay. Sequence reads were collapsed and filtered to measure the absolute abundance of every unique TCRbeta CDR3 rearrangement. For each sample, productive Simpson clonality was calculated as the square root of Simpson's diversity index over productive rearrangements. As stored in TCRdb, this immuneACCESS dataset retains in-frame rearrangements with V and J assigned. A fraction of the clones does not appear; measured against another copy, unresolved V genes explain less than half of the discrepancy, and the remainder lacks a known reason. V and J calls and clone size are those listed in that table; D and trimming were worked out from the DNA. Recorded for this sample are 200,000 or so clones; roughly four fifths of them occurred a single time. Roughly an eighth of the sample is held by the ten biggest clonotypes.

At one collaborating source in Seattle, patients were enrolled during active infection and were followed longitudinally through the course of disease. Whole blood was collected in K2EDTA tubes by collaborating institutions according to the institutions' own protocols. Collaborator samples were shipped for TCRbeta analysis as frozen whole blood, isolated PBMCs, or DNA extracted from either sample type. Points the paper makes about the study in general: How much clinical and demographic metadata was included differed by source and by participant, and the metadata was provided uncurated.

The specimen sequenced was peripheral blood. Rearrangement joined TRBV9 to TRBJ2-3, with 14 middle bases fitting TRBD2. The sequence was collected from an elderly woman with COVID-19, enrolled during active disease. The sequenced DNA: TGTGCCAGCAGCTCGAGACTAGCGGGGGGGCCAGATACGCAGTATTTT. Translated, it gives CASSSRLAGGPDTQYF. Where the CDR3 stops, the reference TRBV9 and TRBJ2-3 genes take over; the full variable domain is DSGVTQTPKHLITATGQRVTLRCSPRSGDLSVYWYQQSLDQGLQFLIQYYNGEERAKGNILERFSAQQFPDLHSELNLSSLELGDSALYFCASSSRLAGGPDTQYFGPGTRLTVL.